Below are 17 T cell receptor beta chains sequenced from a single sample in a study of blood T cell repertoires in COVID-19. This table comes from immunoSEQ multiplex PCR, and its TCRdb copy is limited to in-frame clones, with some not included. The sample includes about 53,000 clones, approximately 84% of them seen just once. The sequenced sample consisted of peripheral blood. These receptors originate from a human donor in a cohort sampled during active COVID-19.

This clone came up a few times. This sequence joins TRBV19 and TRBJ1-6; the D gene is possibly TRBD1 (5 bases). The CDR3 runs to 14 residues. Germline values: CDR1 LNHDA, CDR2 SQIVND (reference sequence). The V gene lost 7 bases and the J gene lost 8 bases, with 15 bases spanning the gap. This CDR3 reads CASTPDPGYSPLHF. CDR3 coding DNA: TGTGCCAGTACTCCAGACCCAGGGTATTCACCCCTCCACTTT.

The DNA for the CDR3 is TGTGCCAGCAGCTTAGCGCAACCTGGACAGTACCTCGAAGAGACCCAGTACTTC. This codes for CASSLAQPGQYLEETQYF. The genes are TRBV7-9 and TRBJ2-5, with D perhaps matching TRBD1 (6 bases). Germline V gene data show CDR1 as SEHNR and CDR2 as FQNEAQ (reference sequence). Trimming left V 0 bases short and J 3 bases short, with 20 bases between. The CDR3 sequence is 18 residues long. Filled out from reference TRBV7-9 and TRBJ2-5, the complete variable domain reads DTGVSQNPRHKITKRGQNVTFRCDPISEHNRLYWYRQTLGQGPEFLTYFQNEAQLEKSRLLSDRFSAERPKGSFSTLEIQRTEQGDSAMYLCASSLAQPGQYLEETQYFGPGTRLLVL.

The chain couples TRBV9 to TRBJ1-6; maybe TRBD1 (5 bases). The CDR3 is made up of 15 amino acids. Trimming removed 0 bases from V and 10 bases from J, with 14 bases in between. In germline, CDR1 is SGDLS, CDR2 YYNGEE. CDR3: CASSVGGGVGSPLHF. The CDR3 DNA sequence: TGTGCCAGCAGCGTAGGTGGAGGGGTAGGGTCACCCCTCCACTTT.

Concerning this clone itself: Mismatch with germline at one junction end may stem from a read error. CDR3: CAIGDSGGLNEQFF. In nucleotides, the CDR3 is TGTGCCATCGGTGATAGCGGGGGGCTAAATGAGCAGTTCTTC. V is TRBV10-3 and J is TRBJ2-1; 10 bases line up with TRBD2. The length of the CDR3 is 14 residues. Looked up from germline, CDR1 is ENHRY and CDR2 is SYGVKD.

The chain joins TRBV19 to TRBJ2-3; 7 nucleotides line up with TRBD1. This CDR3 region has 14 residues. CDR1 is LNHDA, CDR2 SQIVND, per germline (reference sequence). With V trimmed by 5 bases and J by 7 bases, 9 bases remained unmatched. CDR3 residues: CASSQNHRGNTQYF. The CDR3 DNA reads TGTGCCAGTAGTCAGAACCACAGGGGAAATACGCAGTATTTT.

CDR3 amino acids: CASSLQPGQGGEKLFF. The CDR3 nucleotides are TGCGCCAGCAGCTTGCAACCGGGACAGGGTGGAGAAAAACTGTTTTTT. The chain recombines TRBV5-1 with TRBJ1-4, with 9 bases that match TRBD1. V shed 1 base, J shed 8 bases, and the junction held 9 bases outside the gene matches. The CDR3 is 16 amino acids. The germline V gene encodes CDR1 SGHRS and CDR2 YFSETQ.

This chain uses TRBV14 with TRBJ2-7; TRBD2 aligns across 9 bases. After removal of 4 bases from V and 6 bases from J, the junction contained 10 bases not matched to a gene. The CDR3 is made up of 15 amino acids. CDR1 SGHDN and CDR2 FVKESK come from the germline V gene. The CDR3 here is CASSLDGLAGREQYF. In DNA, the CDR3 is TGTGCCAGCAGCCTTGACGGGCTAGCGGGGCGCGAGCAGTACTTC.

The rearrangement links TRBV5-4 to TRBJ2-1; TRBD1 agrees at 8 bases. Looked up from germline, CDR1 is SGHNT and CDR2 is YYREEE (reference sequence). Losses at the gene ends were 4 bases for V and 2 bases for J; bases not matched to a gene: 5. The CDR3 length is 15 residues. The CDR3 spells CASSGTGGTYNEQFF. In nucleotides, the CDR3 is TGTGCCAGCAGCGGAACAGGGGGTACCTACAATGAGCAGTTCTTC.

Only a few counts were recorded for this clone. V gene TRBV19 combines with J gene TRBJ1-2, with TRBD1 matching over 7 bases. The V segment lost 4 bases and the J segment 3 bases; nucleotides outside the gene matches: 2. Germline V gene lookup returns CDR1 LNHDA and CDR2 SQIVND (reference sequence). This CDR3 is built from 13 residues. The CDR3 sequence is CASSNRGDYGYTF. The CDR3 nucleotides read TGTGCCAGTAGTAACAGGGGTGACTATGGCTACACCTTC. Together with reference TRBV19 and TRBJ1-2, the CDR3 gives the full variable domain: DGGITQSPKYLFRKEGQNVTLSCEQNLNHDAMYWYRQDPGQGLRLIYYSQIVNDFQKGDIAEGYSVSREKKESFPLTVTSAQKNPTAFYLCASSNRGDYGYTFGSGTRLTVV.

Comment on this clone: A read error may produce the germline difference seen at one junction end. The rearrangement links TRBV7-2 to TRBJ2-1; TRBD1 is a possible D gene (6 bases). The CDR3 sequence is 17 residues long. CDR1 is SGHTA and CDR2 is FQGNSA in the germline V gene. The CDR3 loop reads CASSPRGPRQEHNGQFF. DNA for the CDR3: TGTGCCAGCAGTCCCAGGGGACCGAGACAAGAACACAATGGGCAGTTCTTC.

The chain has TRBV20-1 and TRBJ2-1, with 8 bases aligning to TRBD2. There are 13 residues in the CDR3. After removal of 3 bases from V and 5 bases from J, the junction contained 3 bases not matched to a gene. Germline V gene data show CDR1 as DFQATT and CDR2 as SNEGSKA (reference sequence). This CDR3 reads CSASAGGHNEQFF. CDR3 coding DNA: TGCAGTGCTAGTGCGGGGGGTCACAATGAGCAGTTCTTC.

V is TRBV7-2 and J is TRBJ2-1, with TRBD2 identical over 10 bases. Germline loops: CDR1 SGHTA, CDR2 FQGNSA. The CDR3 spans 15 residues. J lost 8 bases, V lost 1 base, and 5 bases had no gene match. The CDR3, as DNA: TGTGCCAGCAGCTTAGGGGCTCTAGCGGGGGATGAGCAGTTCTTC. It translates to CASSLGALAGDEQFF.

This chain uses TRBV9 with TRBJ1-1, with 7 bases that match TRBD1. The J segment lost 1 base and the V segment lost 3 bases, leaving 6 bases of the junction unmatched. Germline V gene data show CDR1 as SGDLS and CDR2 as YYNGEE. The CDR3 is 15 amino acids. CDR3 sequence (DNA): TGTGCCAGCAGCGCGGGCGACAGGGCGAACACTGAAGCTTTCTTT. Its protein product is CASSAGDRANTEAFF.

In DNA, the CDR3 is TGTGCCAGCAGTGAAGCGTACCGGGATGGCTACACCTTC. As protein: CASSEAYRDGYTF. The chain employs TRBV6-1 and TRBJ1-2; the D is unclear. CDR1 is MNHNS and CDR2 is SASEGT in the germline V gene. V lost 0 bases to trimming and J lost 6 bases, with 8 bases between them. The CDR3 length is 13 residues.

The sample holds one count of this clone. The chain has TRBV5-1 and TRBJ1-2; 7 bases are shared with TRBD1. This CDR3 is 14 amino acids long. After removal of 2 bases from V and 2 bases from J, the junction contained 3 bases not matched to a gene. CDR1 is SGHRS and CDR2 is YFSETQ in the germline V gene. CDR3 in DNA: TGCGCCAGCAGCTTAGTGACAGGGAACTATGGCTACACCTTC. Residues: CASSLVTGNYGYTF.

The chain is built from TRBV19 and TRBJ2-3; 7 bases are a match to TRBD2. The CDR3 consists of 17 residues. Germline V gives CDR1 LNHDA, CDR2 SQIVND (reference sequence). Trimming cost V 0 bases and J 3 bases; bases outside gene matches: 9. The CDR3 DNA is TGTGCCAGTAGTATAGATCCAGTCGGGAGGCCGACAGATACGCAGTATTTT. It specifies CASSIDPVGRPTDTQYF.

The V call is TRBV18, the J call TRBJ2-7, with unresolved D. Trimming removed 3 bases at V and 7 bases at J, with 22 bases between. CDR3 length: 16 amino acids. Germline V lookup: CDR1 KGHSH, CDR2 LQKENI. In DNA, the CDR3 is TGTGCCAGCTCACCGTTCCGACAAGCTACGTCGGATGAGCAGTACTTC. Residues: CASSPFRQATSDEQYF.